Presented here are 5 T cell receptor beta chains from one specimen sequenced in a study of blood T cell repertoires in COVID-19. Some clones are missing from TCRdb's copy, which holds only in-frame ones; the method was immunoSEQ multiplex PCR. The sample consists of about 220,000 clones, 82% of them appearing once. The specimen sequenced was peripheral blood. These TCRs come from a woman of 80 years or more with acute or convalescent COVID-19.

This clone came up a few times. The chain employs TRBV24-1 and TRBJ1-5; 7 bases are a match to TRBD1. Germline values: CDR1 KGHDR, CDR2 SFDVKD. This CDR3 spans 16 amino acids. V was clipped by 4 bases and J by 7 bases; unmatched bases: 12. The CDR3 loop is CATSDSQGPRKQPQHF. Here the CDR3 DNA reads TGTGCCACCAGTGACTCACAGGGGCCGCGTAAACAGCCCCAGCATTTT.

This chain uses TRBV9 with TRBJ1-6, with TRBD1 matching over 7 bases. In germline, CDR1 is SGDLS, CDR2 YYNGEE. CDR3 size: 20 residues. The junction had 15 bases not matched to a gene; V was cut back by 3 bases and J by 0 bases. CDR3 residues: CASSALPWDSKSSYNSPLHF. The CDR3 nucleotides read TGTGCCAGCAGCGCCCTCCCCTGGGACAGCAAAAGCTCCTATAATTCACCCCTCCACTTT.

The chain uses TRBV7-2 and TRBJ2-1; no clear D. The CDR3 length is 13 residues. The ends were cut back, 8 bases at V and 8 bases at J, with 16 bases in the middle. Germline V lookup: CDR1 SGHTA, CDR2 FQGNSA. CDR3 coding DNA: TGTGCCAGCTCCTCTTTCCCTCTCCATGAGCAGTTCTTC. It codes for CASSSFPLHEQFF.

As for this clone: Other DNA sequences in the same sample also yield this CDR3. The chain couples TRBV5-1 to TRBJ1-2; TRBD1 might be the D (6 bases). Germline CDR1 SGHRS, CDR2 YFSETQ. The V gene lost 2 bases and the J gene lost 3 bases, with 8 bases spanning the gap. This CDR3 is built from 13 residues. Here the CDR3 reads CASSLRTDYGYTF. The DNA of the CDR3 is TGCGCCAGCAGCTTACGGACAGACTATGGCTACACCTTC. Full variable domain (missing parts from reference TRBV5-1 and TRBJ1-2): KAGVTQTPRYLIKTRGQQVTLSCSPISGHRSVSWYQQTPGQGLQFLFEYFSETQRNKGNFPGRFSGRQFSNSRSEMNVSTLELGDSALYLCASSLRTDYGYTFGSGTRLTVV.

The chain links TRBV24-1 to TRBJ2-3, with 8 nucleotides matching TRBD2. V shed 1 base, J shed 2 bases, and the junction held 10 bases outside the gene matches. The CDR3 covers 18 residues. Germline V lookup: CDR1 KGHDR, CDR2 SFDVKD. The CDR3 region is CATSDLKYGGGPTDTQYF. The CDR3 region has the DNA TGTGCCACCAGTGATTTAAAGTATGGCGGGGGGCCCACAGATACGCAGTATTTT.